This is a list of T cell receptor beta chains from one sample in a study of a mutant IDH1 vaccine in newly diagnosed glioma. Sequencing used immunoSEQ multiplex PCR; TCRdb keeps in-frame clones, though not all of them. The sample contains approximately 88,000 clones, roughly 75% of which appear only once. The sample in question was PBMCs, obtained from a glioma patient treated with radiotherapy, temozolomide or both. The receptor source for this set is a man aged 35-49 years with glioma. The CDR3 runs from the conserved cysteine through the conserved F or W. The D gene is left open where the match is weak. Expanded clones are given a class, and other clones once, few, many or no size at all.

d_call,j_call,clone_size,v_call,cdr3_nt,cdr3_aa
TRBD1,TRBJ2-7,.,TRBV16,TGTGCCAGCAGCCAATCCGACAGGGGGATCAACGAGCAGTACTTC,CASSQSDRGINEQYF
.,TRBJ1-3,.,TRBV7-2,TGTGCCAGCAGCTCCTCCTCTGGAAACACCATATATTTT,CASSSSSGNTIYF
.,TRBJ1-3,.,TRBV19,TGTGCAAGTAACCCCACGGCAACCTCTGGAAACACCATATATTTT,CASNPTATSGNTIYF
.,TRBJ2-7,.,TRBV9,TGTGCCAGCAGCGTAGGACAGTTCTACGAGCAGTACTTC,CASSVGQFYEQYF
TRBD2,TRBJ2-1,.,TRBV9,TGTGCCAGCAGCGTCACTAGCGGTTCCTACAATGAGCAGTTCTTC,CASSVTSGSYNEQFF
.,TRBJ1-6,.,TRBV9,TGTGCCAGCAGCGTAGCCCAGGAAAATTCACCCCTCCACTTT,CASSVAQENSPLHF
.,TRBJ1-2,once,TRBV6-1,TGTGCCAGCAGTGAAGTGAAGGGTGTGTATGGCTACACCTTC,CASSEVKGVYGYTF
.,TRBJ2-3,.,TRBV6-5,TGTGCCAGCAGCCCCGGGACACCGCCAGATACGCAGTATTTT,CASSPGTPPDTQYF
.,TRBJ2-7,.,TRBV30,TGTGCCTGGACACGGGGGCTGGTCACCTACGAGCAGTACTTC,CAWTRGLVTYEQYF
.,TRBJ2-6,.,TRBV30,TGTGCCTGGAGATTAGGGATAGGTGGGGCCAACGTCCTGACTTTC,CAWRLGIGGANVLTF
.,TRBJ1-5,.,TRBV10-2,TGCGCCAGCAGTGAGGGTAGTTCTAGCAATCAGCCCCAGCATTTT,CASSEGSSSNQPQHF
.,TRBJ2-1,.,TRBV4-3,TGCGCCAGCAGCCAAACTAGCAATGAGCAGTTCTTC,CASSQTSNEQFF
.,TRBJ1-1,.,TRBV9,TGTGCCAGCAGCCGTGGGGTGGCAGTGGTCACTGAAGCTTTCTTT,CASSRGVAVVTEAFF
TRBD1,TRBJ2-3,.,TRBV6-4,TGTGCCAGCAGTGAGGGTGGGGGACAGGGGGCAGATACGCAGTATTTT,CASSEGGGQGADTQYF